These 7 T cell receptor beta chains share one sample of origin, sequenced in a study of blood T cell repertoires in COVID-19. Data came from immunoSEQ multiplex PCR; TCRdb stores just in-frame clones and leaves some out. Among 25,000 to 30,000 clones listed, roughly 79% were seen once. Input material: peripheral blood. These receptors all come from a man between 65 and 80 years old with acute or convalescent COVID-19.

This clone has just one count. The chain combines TRBV3-1 (or the pseudogene TRBV3-2) with TRBJ2-5; TRBD2 matches 15 bases. This CDR3 spans 16 amino acids. CDR1 and CDR2 from the germline V gene are LGHDT and YNNKEL (reference sequence). Trimming removed 2 bases from V and 5 bases from J; junction bases left unmatched: 3. CDR3 DNA sequence: TGTGCCAGCAGCCAAAGGACTAGCGGGAGGGCGGAGACCCAGTACTTC. Translated, it gives CASSQRTSGRAETQYF.

CDR3 in DNA: TGTGCCAGCAGCTTAGGTCTTAGCGAGGTCTACGAGCAGTACTTC. This gives the protein CASSLGLSEVYEQYF. V and J are TRBV7-2 and TRBJ2-7; weak D call: TRBD2 (5 bases). The CDR3 totals 15 residues. The germline CDR1 and CDR2 sequences are SGHTA and FQGNSA. V lost 1 base and J lost 3, with 13 bases in between.

The chain links TRBV9 to TRBJ2-3; 7 bases match TRBD2. Per the germline V gene, CDR1 is SGDLS and CDR2 is YYNGEE. V shed 4 bases and J 2 bases; nucleotides not matched to a gene: 4. CDR3 length: 14 residues. CDR3 nucleotides: TGTGCCAGCAGCCCCGGGACTAACACAGATACGCAGTATTTT. It encodes CASSPGTNTDTQYF.

This clone is a singleton in its sample. The rearrangement links TRBV2 to TRBJ1-5; D ambiguous. The CDR3 length is 16 residues. Trimming cost V 2 bases and J 7 bases, with 18 bases left between them. Germline V lookup: CDR1 SNHLY, CDR2 FYNNEI. This CDR3 is CASSEREGVVGQPQHF. CDR3 coding DNA: TGTGCCAGCAGTGAACGGGAGGGAGTCGTGGGCCAGCCCCAGCATTTT.

This rearrangement joins TRBV4-2 to TRBJ2-3, with D hard to call. The CDR3 contains 13 residues. The V gene's germline CDR1 is LGHNA and CDR2 YNFKEQ. V was clipped by 4 bases and J by 2 bases, with 7 bases between them. The CDR3 bases are TGTGCCAGCAGCCCGTCTTTCACAGATACGCAGTATTTT. Its translation: CASSPSFTDTQYF.

This chain uses TRBV24-1 with TRBJ2-5, with unresolved D. Trimming removed 0 bases at V and 3 bases at J, with 13 bases between. Germline V gives CDR1 KGHDR, CDR2 SFDVKD. This CDR3 spans 16 amino acids. CDR3 protein: CATSDLGWSGEETQYF. CDR3 coding DNA: TGTGCCACCAGTGATTTGGGGTGGAGTGGAGAAGAGACCCAGTACTTC.

The chain combines TRBV19 with TRBJ2-3; 8 nucleotides agree with TRBD2. The CDR3 is made up of 14 amino acids. J was trimmed by 5 bases and V by 10 bases; bases with no gene match: 11. Germline CDR1 reads LNHDA; CDR2 reads SQIVND (reference sequence). CDR3 residues: CATAKGRGVDTQYF. Written as DNA, the CDR3 is TGTGCCACCGCAAAGGGGCGGGGGGTAGATACGCAGTATTTT.